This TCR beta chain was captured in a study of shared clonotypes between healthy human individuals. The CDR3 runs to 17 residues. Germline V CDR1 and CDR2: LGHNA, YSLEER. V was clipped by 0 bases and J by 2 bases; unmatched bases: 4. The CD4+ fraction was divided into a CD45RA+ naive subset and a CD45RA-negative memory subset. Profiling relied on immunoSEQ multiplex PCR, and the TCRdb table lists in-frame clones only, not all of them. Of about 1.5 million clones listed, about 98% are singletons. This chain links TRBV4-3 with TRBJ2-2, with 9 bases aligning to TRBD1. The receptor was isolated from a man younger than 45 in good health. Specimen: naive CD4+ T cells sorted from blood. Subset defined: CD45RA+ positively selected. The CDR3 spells CASSQDWTGANTGELFF. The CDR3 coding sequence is TGCGCCAGCAGCCAAGATTGGACAGGGGCCAACACCGGGGAGCTGTTTTTT.